The sequence of this T cell receptor (beta chain) was determined in a study of vaccination and CD4 T cells after COVID-19. As regards this clonotype: Its antigen is not known.

With the Oncomine TCR Beta short-read assay, DNA from cultured CD4+ T cells was sequenced. TCRdb re-derived calls from the PCR reads in MiXCR, one entry per CDR3 protein. The repertoire includes some 13,000 distinct CDR3 sequences, about 25% of them detected once, and 6.5% to 8.5% sits in the top ten. As to treatment: roughly 10-day PBMC culture with coronavirus spike peptide pools or control peptides (ViraFEST assay). From germline, CDR1 is GTSNPN and CDR2 SVGIG (reference sequence). The CDR3 has 15 amino acids. V lost 2 bases to trimming and J lost 6 bases, with 17 bases between them. The TCR sequence derives from a human donor who had recovered from COVID-19. Sequencing input: CD4+ T cells from blood, cultured in vitro. The chain is built from TRBV30 and TRBJ2-4; no clear D gene. CDR3 in amino acids: CAWSIPSFTRNIQYF. The CDR3 nucleotides are TGTGCCTGGAGTATCCCATCCTTTACCCGAAACATTCAGTACTTC.